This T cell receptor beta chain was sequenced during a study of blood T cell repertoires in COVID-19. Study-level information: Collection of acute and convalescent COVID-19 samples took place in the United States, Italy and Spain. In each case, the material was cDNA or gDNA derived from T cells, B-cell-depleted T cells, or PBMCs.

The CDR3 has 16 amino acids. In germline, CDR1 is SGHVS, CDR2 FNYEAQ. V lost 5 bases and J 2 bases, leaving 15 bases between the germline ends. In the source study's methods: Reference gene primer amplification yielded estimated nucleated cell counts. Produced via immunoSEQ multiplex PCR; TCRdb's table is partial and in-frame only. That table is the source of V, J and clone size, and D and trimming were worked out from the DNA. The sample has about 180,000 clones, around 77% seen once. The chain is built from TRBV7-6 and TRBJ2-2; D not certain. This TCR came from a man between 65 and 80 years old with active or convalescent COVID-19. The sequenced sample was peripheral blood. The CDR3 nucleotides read TGTGCCAGCAGCGTCATGCGGCTAAAAAACACCGGGGAGCTGTTTTTT. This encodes CASSVMRLKNTGELFF.